This TCR beta chain was captured in a study of blood T cell repertoires in COVID-19. Overall study context: T cells, B-cell-depleted T cells, or PBMCs provided the cDNA or gDNA that served as material.

J gave up 5 bases and V 7 bases, and 12 bases lay outside the gene matches. The germline gives CDR1 SGHTA, CDR2 FQGTGA. The length of the CDR3 is 15 residues. Assay: immunoSEQ multiplex PCR; the TCRdb copy retains only in-frame clones and omits some. The sample includes about 170,000 clones, 83% of them seen just once. V usage is TRBV7-3 and J usage is TRBJ2-7, with 9 nucleotides matching TRBD2. Source material: peripheral blood. This clonotype originated in a woman over 75 with acute or convalescent COVID-19. This CDR3 reads CASTPVTSGFDEQYF. CDR3 sequence (DNA): TGTGCCAGCACCCCGGTGACTAGCGGATTCGACGAGCAGTACTTC.